This TCR beta chain was sequenced for a study of blood T cell repertoires in COVID-19. About the research overall: The samples span acute and convalescent COVID-19 from the United States, Italy and Spain. From T cells, B-cell-depleted T cells, or PBMCs came the material, which was cDNA or gDNA.

Authors' methods: Reference gene primer amplification yielded estimated nucleated cell counts. Clones were read by immunoSEQ multiplex PCR, and TCRdb kept only the in-frame ones, dropping some. The V and J calls and clone size are taken from that table; D and trimming were inferred from the DNA. The sample includes over 300,000 clones, around 87% seen only once; the top ten take approximately 6.2%. CDR1 and CDR2 (germline): SGDLS, YYNGEE. The J segment lost 6 bases and the V segment lost 2 bases, leaving 7 bases of the junction unmatched. The CDR3 length is 16 residues. The chain joins TRBV9 to TRBJ2-1; 11 bases match TRBD2. The sample taken for sequencing was peripheral blood. This sequence was found in a man aged 18 to 30 with active or convalescent COVID-19. As DNA, the CDR3 is TGTGCCAGCAGCGTTGTTAGCGGGAGGGGCAGCAATGAGCAGTTCTTC. Translation: CASSVVSGRGSNEQFF.